This record concerns one T cell receptor beta chain sequence. Its antigen is undetermined. Per germline, CDR1 LNHNV and CDR2 YYDKDF (reference sequence). The length of the CDR3 is 17 residues. J lost 12 bases, V lost 5 bases, and 21 bases had no gene match. 13 Jbeta primers and 60 Vbeta primers were used for the PCR. Method: immunoSEQ multiplex PCR; TCRdb's copy keeps in-frame clones and lacks some. In all, the sample yields approximately 38,000 clones. The data originate from a study of cytomegalovirus exposure and HLA in healthy donors. About the study: Researchers previously reported finding some 110 million unique TCR beta sequences from around 200 million T cells. Regarding the study as a whole: Reportedly, diagnosis of cytomegalovirus status by the classifier showed high specificity and sensitivity.

The sample taken for sequencing was PBMCs. The source is a man between 40 and 49 years old in good health and CMV-seropositive. The chain has TRBV15 and TRBJ1-1, with 10 bases lining up with TRBD1. CDR3 nucleotide sequence: TGTGCCACCAGCCTTAATAGACAGGGGGCGCCCCTGTTTGTGACTTTCTTT. Protein product: CATSLNRQGAPLFVTFF.